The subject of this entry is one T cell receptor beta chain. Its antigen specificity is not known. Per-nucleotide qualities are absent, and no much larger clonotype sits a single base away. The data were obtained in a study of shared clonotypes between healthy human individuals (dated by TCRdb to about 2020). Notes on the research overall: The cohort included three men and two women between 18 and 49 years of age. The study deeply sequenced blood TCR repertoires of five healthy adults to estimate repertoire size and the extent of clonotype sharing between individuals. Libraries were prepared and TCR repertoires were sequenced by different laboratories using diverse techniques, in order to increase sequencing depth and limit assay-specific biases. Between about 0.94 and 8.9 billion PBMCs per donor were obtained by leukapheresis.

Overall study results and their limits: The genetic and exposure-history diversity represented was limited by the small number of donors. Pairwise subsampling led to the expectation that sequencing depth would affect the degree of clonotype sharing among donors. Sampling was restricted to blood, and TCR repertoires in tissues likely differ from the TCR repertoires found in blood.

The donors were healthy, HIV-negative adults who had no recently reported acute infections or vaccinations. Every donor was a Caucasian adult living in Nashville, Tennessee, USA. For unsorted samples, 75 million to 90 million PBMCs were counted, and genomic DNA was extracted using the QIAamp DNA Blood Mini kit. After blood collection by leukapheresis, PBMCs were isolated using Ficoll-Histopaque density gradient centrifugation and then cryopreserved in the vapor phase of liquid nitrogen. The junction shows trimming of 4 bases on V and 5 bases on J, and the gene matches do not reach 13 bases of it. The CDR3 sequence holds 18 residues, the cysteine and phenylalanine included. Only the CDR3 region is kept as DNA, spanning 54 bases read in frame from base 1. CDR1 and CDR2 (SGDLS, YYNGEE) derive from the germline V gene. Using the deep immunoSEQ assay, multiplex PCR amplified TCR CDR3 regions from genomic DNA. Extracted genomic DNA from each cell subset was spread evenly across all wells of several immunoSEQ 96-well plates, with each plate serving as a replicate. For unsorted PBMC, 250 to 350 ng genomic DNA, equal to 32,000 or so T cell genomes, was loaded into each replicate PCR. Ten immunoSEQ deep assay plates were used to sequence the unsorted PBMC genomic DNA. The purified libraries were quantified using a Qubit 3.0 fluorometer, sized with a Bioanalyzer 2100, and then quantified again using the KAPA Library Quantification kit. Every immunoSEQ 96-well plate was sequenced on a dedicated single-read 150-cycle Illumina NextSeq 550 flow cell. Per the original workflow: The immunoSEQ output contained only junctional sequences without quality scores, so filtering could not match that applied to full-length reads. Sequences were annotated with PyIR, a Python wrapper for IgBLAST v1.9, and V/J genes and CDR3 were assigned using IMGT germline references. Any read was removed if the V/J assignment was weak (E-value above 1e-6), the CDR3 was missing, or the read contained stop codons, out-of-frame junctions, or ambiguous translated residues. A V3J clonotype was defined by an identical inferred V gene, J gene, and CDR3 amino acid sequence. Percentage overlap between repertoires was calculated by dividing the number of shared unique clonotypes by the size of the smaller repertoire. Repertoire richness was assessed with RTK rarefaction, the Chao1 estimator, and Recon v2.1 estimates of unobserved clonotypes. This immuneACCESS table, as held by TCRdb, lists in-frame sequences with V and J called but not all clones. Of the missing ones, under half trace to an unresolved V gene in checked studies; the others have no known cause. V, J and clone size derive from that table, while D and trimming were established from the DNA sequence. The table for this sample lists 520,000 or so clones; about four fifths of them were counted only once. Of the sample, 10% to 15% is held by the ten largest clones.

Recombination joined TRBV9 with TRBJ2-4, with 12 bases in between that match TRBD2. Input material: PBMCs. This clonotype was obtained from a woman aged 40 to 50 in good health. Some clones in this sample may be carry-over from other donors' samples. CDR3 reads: CASSTAGGLAGPQNIQYF. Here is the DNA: TGTGCCAGCAGCACAGCAGGGGGACTAGCGGGCCCCCAAAACATTCAGTACTTC.